These 21 T cell receptor beta chains came from one sample sequenced in a study of blood T cell repertoires in COVID-19. Profiled with immunoSEQ multiplex PCR; TCRdb holds only in-frame clones, not every one. The repertoire has some 250,000 clones, more than 70% of them found once; the top ten carry 2.5% to 3.5%. Sequencing used peripheral blood. The receptor set was obtained from a woman between 18 and 30 years old with acute or convalescent COVID-19.

This rearrangement joins TRBV19 to TRBJ2-1; the match to TRBD2 covers 7 bases. CDR3 size: 13 residues. The germline gives CDR1 LNHDA, CDR2 SQIVND (reference sequence). Trimming removed 6 bases from V and 7 bases from J; junction bases left unmatched: 6. The CDR3 DNA reads as TGTGCCAGTAGCTGGAATAGCGGGAATGAGCAGTTCTTC. Translated: CASSWNSGNEQFF.

The chain employs TRBV5-6 and TRBJ2-1; D is uncertain. V dropped 2 bases and J dropped 0 bases, with 12 bases sitting between them. Germline V gives CDR1 SGHDT, CDR2 YYEEEE. This CDR3 is 16 amino acids long. As DNA, the CDR3 is TGTGCCAGCAGCTTTCAGGTACAAAGCTCCTACAATGAGCAGTTCTTC. Its translation: CASSFQVQSSYNEQFF.

This clone showed up just a few times. The gene calls are TRBV19 and TRBJ2-5; 10 bases map to TRBD2. Germline CDR1 LNHDA, CDR2 SQIVND (reference sequence). The CDR3 consists of 16 residues. The trim removed 6 bases at V and 4 bases at J, leaving 11 bases unmatched. Here the CDR3 reads CASSGFKTSGLETQYF. The CDR3 DNA reads as TGTGCCAGTAGCGGATTCAAGACTAGCGGGTTAGAGACCCAGTACTTC.

The genes are TRBV28 and TRBJ2-7, with 8 bases fitting TRBD1. Germline CDR1 is MDHEN and CDR2 is SYDVKM. The CDR3 contains 16 residues. J gave up 2 bases and V 5 bases, and 11 bases lay outside the gene matches. In DNA, the CDR3 is TGTGCCAGCAGTGCACCGGGACAGGCCCCAACCTACGAGCAGTACTTC. Its translation: CASSAPGQAPTYEQYF.

The chain has TRBV18 and TRBJ1-1, with TRBD1 matching 11 bases. V was clipped by 4 bases and J by 2 bases; unmatched bases: 9. This CDR3 has 17 amino acids. Germline V gene data show CDR1 as KGHSH and CDR2 as LQKENI. The CDR3: CASSRTGGAVGNTEAFF. DNA of the CDR3: TGTGCCAGCTCACGGACAGGGGGCGCGGTGGGAAACACTGAAGCTTTCTTT. The whole variable domain, filled in from reference TRBV18 and TRBJ1-1, reads NAGVMQNPRHLVRRRGQEARLRCSPMKGHSHVYWYRQLPEEGLKFMVYLQKENIIDESGMPKERFSAEFPKEGPSILRIQQVVRGDSAAYFCASSRTGGAVGNTEAFFGQGTRLTVV.

The V and J genes are TRBV5-4 and TRBJ1-6; 7 bases agree with TRBD1. Trimming took 0 bases from V and 7 from J; bases not matched to a gene: 4. Germline values: CDR1 SGHNT, CDR2 YYREEE (reference sequence). The length of the CDR3 is 15 residues. The CDR3 nucleotides are TGTGCCAGCAGCTTGGGACAGGGTTGGAATTCACCCCTCCACTTT. Translating it yields CASSLGQGWNSPLHF.

The chain is built from TRBV19 and TRBJ2-6; D perhaps matches TRBD1 (5 bases). The V end lost 3 bases, the J end lost 1 base, and 16 bases lay between the germline ends. Germline loops: CDR1 LNHDA, CDR2 SQIVND (reference sequence). CDR3 length: 18 amino acids. The CDR3 nucleotides read TGTGCCAGTAGTATGAACAGGCCGGTTAGGTCTGGGGCCAACGTCCTGACTTTC. Translated, it gives CASSMNRPVRSGANVLTF.

The table lists this clone with a count of one. The gene calls are TRBV7-3 and TRBJ2-1; 10 nucleotides agree with TRBD2. Germline loops: CDR1 SGHTA, CDR2 FQGTGA. This CDR3 is built from 15 residues. J gave up 7 bases and V 5 bases, and 8 bases lay outside the gene matches. CDR3 region: CASSNRLAGRNEQFF. CDR3 bases: TGTGCCAGCAGCAATAGACTAGCGGGTCGGAATGAGCAGTTCTTC.

The chain recombines TRBV5-8 with TRBJ2-3; tentative D call: TRBD2 (5 bases). The CDR3 length is 15 residues. Germline V lookup: CDR1 SGHTS, CDR2 YDEGEE. Trimming cost V 0 bases and J 2 bases, with 10 bases left between them. CDR3 DNA sequence: TGTGCCAGCAGCTTGGGAGGACTCGTCACAGATACGCAGTATTTT. Amino acid sequence: CASSLGGLVTDTQYF. The variable domain in full, completed from reference TRBV5-8 and TRBJ2-3, reads EAGVTQSPTHLIKTRGQQATLRCSPISGHTSVYWYQQALGLGLQFLLWYDEGEERNRGNFPPRFSGRQFPNYSSELNVNALELEDSALYLCASSLGGLVTDTQYFGPGTRLTVL.

This clone was recorded a few times. The chain couples TRBV11-2 to TRBJ2-7; 9 bases are a match to TRBD2. Per the germline V gene, CDR1 is SGHAT and CDR2 is FQNNGV. The CDR3 has 17 residues. With V trimmed by 0 bases and J by 5 bases, 11 bases remained unmatched. The CDR3 DNA is TGTGCCAGCAGCTTAGAGTGGGGGGCTAGCGGGACCCACGAGCAGTACTTC. It encodes CASSLEWGASGTHEQYF.

V usage is TRBV11-2 and J usage is TRBJ1-1; D may be TRBD1 (5 bases). V gave up 2 bases and J gave up 12 bases, with 10 bases separating them. Germline V lookup: CDR1 SGHAT, CDR2 FQNNGV. CDR3 length: 11 residues. The chain's CDR3 is CASSLTGKTFF. The DNA of the CDR3 is TGTGCCAGCAGCTTAACAGGCAAGACTTTCTTT.

The chain has TRBV4-3 and TRBJ1-2, with D possibly TRBD1 on 5 matching bases. In germline, CDR1 is LGHNA, CDR2 YSLEER. Deletions cut 0 bases from V and 7 bases from J, with 12 bases between. This CDR3 has 14 residues. For the CDR3, the DNA is TGCGCCAGCAGCCAAGAGGAGGGGTTCCTTGGCTACACCTTC. It yields the protein CASSQEEGFLGYTF.

This chain connects TRBV28 to TRBJ1-2; TRBD1 might be the D (6 bases). CDR3 length equals 13 residues. Trimming left V 2 bases short and J 7 bases short, with 11 bases between. Germline CDR1 MDHEN, CDR2 SYDVKM. CDR3 residues: CASSLGQWSGYTF. DNA of the CDR3: TGTGCCAGCAGTTTAGGACAGTGGAGTGGCTACACCTTC.

This clone came up many times. This sample includes further DNA sequences coding for the same CDR3. This sequence joins TRBV2 and TRBJ1-2; D not certain. The CDR3 loop spans 14 amino acids. V gave up 3 bases and J gave up 4 bases, with 12 bases separating them. CDR1 and CDR2 from the germline V gene are SNHLY and FYNNEI. DNA of the CDR3: TGTGCCAGCAGTGATAGGGAGAAGAGCTATGGCTACACCTTC. Protein sequence: CASSDREKSYGYTF.

This clone was recorded only once. The rearrangement joins TRBV2 to TRBJ1-4; 8 bases are a match to TRBD1. The CDR3 is made up of 14 amino acids. The J segment lost 7 bases and the V segment lost 6 bases, leaving 7 bases of the junction unmatched. Germline lookup yields CDR1 SNHLY and CDR2 FYNNEI. The CDR3 loop is CASRDRAGGEKLFF. For the CDR3, the DNA is TGTGCCAGCAGGGACAGGGCCGGTGGTGAAAAACTGTTTTTT.

Turning to this clone: One end of the junction fails to match germline, which may point to a read error. This chain connects TRBV7-7 to TRBJ2-7; 7 nucleotides match TRBD2. CDR1 is SSHAT, CDR2 FNYEAQ, per germline (reference sequence). CDR3 length: 15 amino acids. The CDR3 coding sequence is TGTGCTAGCAGCCCCTCGGGGGGTAGCTCCTACGAGCAGTACTTC. Translated, it gives CASSPSGGSSYEQYF.

The genes are TRBV30 and TRBJ1-2; a weak D match, TRBD1 (5 bases). Trimming removed 0 bases at V and 4 bases at J, with 9 bases between. Looked up from germline, CDR1 is GTSNPN and CDR2 is SVGIG (reference sequence). The CDR3 sequence is 13 residues long. The CDR3 loop reads CAWSVGGAYGYTF. In DNA, the CDR3 is TGTGCCTGGAGTGTCGGGGGAGCCTATGGCTACACCTTC.

The CDR3 sequence: CASSMARDSPLHF. The CDR3 DNA reads TGTGCCAGCAGTATGGCCAGGGATTCACCCCTCCACTTT. The chain carries TRBV27 and TRBJ1-6; D is perhaps TRBD1 (5 bases). This CDR3 has 13 amino acids. Germline V gene data show CDR1 as MNHEY and CDR2 as SMNVEV (reference sequence). Trimming left V 5 bases short and J 8 bases short, with 10 bases between.

This clone was seen only once. J is TRBJ2-3 and V is TRBV28; 8 positions match TRBD1. The germline gives CDR1 MDHEN, CDR2 SYDVKM. V shed 3 bases and J 2 bases; nucleotides not matched to a gene: 13. CDR3 size: 18 residues. The CDR3 DNA follows: TGTGCCAGCAGTTTGAGGAACGGTAGACAGGGGTACACAGATACGCAGTATTTT. The encoded protein is CASSLRNGRQGYTDTQYF.

The count of this clone is one. CDR3 residues: CASSQGQGKTSYEQYF. The CDR3 nucleotides read TGCGCCAGCAGCCAAGGACAGGGTAAGACCTCCTACGAGCAGTACTTC. The V and J genes are TRBV4-1 and TRBJ2-7; 7 bases agree with TRBD1. Germline V CDR1 and CDR2: MGHRA, YSYEKL. CDR3 length equals 16 residues. The J segment lost 0 bases and the V segment lost 1 base, leaving 6 bases of the junction unmatched.

The V and J genes are TRBV27 and TRBJ1-1, with 8 nucleotides matching TRBD1. V lost 5 bases, J lost 5 bases, and 7 bases stayed unmatched. In germline, CDR1 is MNHEY, CDR2 SMNVEV (reference sequence). The CDR3 loop spans 14 amino acids. Here the CDR3 reads CASSPGQGGTEAFF. The CDR3 bases are TGTGCCAGCAGTCCTGGACAGGGTGGGACTGAAGCTTTCTTT.